This T cell receptor beta chain was observed in a study of beta chain features in type 1 diabetes. Concerning this clone: No antigen is known for it.

Study-level findings and limits: Equally in patients and controls, shorter templates might have been favored by PCR.

The entirety of the isolated RNA underwent reverse transcription, so expressed TCRB transcripts were sequenced. The data were produced by immunoSEQ multiplex PCR, yet TCRdb's version contains in-frame clones alone and is incomplete. The sample records about 930,000 clones, around a sixth being singletons. The source is a woman aged 18-35 years in good health. The sequenced material came from naive CD4+ T cells from blood.

CDR3 bases: TGCGCCAGCAGCCAAGCGTTGTCAGGGGCCACAGATACGCAGTATTTT. It yields the protein CASSQALSGATDTQYF. The chain is built from TRBV4-1 and TRBJ2-3, with D maybe TRBD1 (6 bases). The germline V and J ends were trimmed by 1 base and 2 bases, with 13 bases remaining between them. Per the germline V gene, CDR1 is MGHRA and CDR2 is YSYEKL. The CDR3 spans 16 residues.